This T cell receptor beta chain originates from a study of cytomegalovirus exposure and HLA in healthy donors. Study-wide findings and caveats: The classifier, whose performance was assessed in both the original and validation cohorts, reportedly diagnosed cytomegalovirus status with high specificity and sensitivity. Earlier findings revealed that most TCR beta V segments proved productive either about 87% or about 30% of the time. Owing to their indistinguishability, certain V segments, notably TRBV6-2 and TRBV6-3, were excluded. Later analysis identified 16,000 or so TCR beta sequences associated with HLA alleles, using a false discovery rate threshold of 0.05.

The CDR3 consists of 15 residues. The germline gives CDR1 SNHLY, CDR2 FYNNEI. Trimming removed 9 bases from V and 3 bases from J, with 21 bases in between. This clone was found once. Its antigen is undetermined. 13 Jbeta primers and 60 Vbeta primers were used for the PCR. Repertoires were generated with immunoSEQ multiplex PCR, while TCRdb's copy carries only in-frame clones and drops some. The data contain roughly 100,000 clones, around 75% of them singletons. The sequence came from a man younger than 30 in good health and CMV-seropositive. This chain connects TRBV2 to TRBJ2-7; D might be TRBD2 (6 bases). The sample taken for sequencing was PBMCs. The CDR3 DNA sequence: TGTGCCAGTGGGGGGTTGAAGGGTACTGGCTACGAGCAGTACTTC. The encoded protein is CASGGLKGTGYEQYF.